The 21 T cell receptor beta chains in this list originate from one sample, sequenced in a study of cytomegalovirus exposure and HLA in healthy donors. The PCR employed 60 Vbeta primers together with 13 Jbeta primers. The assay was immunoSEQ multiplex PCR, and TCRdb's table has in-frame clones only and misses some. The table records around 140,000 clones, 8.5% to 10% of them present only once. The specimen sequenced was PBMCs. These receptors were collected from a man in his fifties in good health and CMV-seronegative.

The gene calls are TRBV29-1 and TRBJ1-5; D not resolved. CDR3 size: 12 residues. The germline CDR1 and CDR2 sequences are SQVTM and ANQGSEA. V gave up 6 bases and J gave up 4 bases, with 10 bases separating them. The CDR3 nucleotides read TGCAGCGTAGCCGGAGGGAATCAGCCCCAGCATTTT. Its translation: CSVAGGNQPQHF.

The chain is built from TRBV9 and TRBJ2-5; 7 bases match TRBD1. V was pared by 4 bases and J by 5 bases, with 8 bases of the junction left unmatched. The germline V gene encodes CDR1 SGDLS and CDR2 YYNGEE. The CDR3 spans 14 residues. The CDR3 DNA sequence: TGTGCCAGCAGCTTAACAGGGGCGCAGGAGACCCAGTACTTC. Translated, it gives CASSLTGAQETQYF.

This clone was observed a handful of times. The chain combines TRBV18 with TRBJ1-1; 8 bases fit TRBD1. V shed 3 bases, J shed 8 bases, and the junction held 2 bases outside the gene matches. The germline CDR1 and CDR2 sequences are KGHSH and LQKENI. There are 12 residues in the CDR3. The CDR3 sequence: CASSPGQGEAFF. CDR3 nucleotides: TGTGCCAGCTCACCCGGACAGGGAGAAGCTTTCTTT.

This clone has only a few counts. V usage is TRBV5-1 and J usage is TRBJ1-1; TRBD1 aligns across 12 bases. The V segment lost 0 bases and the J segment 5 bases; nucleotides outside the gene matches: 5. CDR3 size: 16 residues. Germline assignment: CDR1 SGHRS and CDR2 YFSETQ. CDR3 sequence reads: CASSLDPGQGATEAFF. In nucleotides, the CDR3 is TGCGCCAGCAGCTTGGATCCGGGACAGGGGGCAACTGAAGCTTTCTTT.

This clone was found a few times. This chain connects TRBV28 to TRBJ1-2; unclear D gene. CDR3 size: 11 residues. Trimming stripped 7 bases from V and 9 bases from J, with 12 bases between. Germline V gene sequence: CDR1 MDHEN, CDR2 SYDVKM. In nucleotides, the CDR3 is TGTGCCAGCAAAAACAGCCTCAGCTACACCTTC. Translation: CASKNSLSYTF.

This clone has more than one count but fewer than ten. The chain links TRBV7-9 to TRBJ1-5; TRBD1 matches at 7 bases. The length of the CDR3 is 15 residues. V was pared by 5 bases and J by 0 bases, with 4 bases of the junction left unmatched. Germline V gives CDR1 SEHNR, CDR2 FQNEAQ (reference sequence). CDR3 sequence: CASSRTGYSNQPQHF. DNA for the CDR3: TGTGCCAGCAGCCGGACAGGCTATAGCAATCAGCCCCAGCATTTT.

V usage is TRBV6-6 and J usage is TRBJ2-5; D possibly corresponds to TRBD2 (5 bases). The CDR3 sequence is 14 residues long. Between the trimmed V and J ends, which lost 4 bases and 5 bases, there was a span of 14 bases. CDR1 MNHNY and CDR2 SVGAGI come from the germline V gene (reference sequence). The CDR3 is CASSWTPSVETQYF. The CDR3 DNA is TGTGCCAGCAGTTGGACTCCTTCAGTCGAGACCCAGTACTTC.

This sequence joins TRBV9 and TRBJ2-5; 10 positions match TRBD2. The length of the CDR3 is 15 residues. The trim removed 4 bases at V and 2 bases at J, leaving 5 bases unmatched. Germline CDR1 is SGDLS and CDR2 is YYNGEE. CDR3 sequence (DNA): TGTGCCAGCAGCCCCCCAGCGGGGGGGCAAGAGACCCAGTACTTC. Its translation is CASSPPAGGQETQYF. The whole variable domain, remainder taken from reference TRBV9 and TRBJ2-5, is DSGVTQTPKHLITATGQRVTLRCSPRSGDLSVYWYQQSLDQGLQFLIQYYNGEERAKGNILERFSAQQFPDLHSELNLSSLELGDSALYFCASSPPAGGQETQYFGPGTRLLVL.

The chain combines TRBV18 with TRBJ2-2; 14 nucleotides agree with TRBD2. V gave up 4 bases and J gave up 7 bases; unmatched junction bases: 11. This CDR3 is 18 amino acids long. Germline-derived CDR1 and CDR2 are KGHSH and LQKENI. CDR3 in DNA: TGTGCCAGCTCACTGCGACTAGCGGGAGGGCCTTGGTACGGGGAGCTGTTTTTT. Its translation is CASSLRLAGGPWYGELFF.

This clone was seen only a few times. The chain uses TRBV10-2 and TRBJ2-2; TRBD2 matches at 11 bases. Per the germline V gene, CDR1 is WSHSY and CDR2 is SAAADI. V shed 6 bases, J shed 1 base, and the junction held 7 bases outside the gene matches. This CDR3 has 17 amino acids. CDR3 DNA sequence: TGCGCCAGCAGAATGCTAGCGGGAGGACAGAACACCGGGGAGCTGTTTTTT. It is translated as CASRMLAGGQNTGELFF.

CDR3 nucleotides: TGCGCCAGCAGCCAAGAGGGGGCGCGGAATGAGCAGTTCTTC. Amino acid sequence: CASSQEGARNEQFF. The chain uses TRBV4-1 and TRBJ2-1, with D perhaps TRBD1 (6 bases). CDR1 and CDR2 from the germline V gene are MGHRA and YSYEKL. This CDR3 is built from 14 residues. V was trimmed by 0 bases and J by 7 bases, leaving 10 bases between them.

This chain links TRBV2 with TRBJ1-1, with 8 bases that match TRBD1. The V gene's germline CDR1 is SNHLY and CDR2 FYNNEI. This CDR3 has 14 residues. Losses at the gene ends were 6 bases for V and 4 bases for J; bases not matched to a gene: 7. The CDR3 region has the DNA TGTGCCAGCAGGGTTCGGACAGGGACCACTGAAGCTTTCTTT. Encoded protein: CASRVRTGTTEAFF.

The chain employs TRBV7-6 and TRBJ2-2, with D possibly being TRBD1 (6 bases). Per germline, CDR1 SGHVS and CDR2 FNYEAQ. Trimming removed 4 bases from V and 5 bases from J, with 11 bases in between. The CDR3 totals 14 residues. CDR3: CASSSNRGTGELFF. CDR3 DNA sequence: TGTGCCAGCAGCTCCAATAGGGGGACCGGGGAGCTGTTTTTT.

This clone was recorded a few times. CDR3 nucleotides: TGTGCCAGCAGCCGACGGACTAGCGGGAGCTCCTACAATGAGCAGTTCTTC. Amino acid sequence: CASSRRTSGSSYNEQFF. The chain combines TRBV7-2 with TRBJ2-1; 13 positions match TRBD2. CDR3 length equals 17 residues. J lost 0 bases, V lost 5 bases, and 4 bases had no gene match. Germline CDR1 SGHTA, CDR2 FQGNSA.

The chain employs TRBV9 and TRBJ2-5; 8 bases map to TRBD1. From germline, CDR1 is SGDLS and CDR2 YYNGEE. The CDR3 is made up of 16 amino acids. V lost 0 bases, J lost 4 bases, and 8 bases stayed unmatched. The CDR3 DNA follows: TGTGCCAGCAGCGTAGAGACAGGGGTCGGGGGAGAGACCCAGTACTTC. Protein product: CASSVETGVGGETQYF.

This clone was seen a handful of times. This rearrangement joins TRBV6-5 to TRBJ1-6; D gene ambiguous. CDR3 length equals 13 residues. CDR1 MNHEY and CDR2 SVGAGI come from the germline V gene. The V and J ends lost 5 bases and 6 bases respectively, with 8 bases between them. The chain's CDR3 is CASSGGGNSPLHF. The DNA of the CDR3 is TGTGCCAGCAGTGGAGGAGGTAATTCACCCCTCCACTTT.

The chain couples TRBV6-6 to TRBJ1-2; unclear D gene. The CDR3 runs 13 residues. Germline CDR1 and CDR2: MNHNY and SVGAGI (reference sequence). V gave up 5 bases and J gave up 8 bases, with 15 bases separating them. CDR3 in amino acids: CASSMDTVGGYTF. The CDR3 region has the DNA TGTGCCAGCAGTATGGATACGGTCGGGGGCTACACCTTC.

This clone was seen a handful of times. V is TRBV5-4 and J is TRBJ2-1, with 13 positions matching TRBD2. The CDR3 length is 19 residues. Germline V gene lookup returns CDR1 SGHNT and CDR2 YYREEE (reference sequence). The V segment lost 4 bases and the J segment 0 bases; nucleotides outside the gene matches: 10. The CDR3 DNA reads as TGTGCCAGCAGCCGACCGGGACTAGCGGGATCAAGCTCCTACAATGAGCAGTTCTTC. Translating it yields CASSRPGLAGSSSYNEQFF.

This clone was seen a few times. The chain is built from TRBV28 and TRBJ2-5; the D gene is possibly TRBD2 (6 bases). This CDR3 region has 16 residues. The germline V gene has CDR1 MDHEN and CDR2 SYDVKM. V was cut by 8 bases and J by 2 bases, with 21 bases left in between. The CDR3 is CASSPAGTAPQETQYF. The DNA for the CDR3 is TGTGCCAGCTCCCCGGCGGGGACGGCACCACAAGAGACCCAGTACTTC. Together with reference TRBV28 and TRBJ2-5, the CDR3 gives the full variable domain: DVKVTQSSRYLVKRTGEKVFLECVQDMDHENMFWYRQDPGLGLRLIYFSYDVKMKEKGDIPEGYSVSREKKERFSLILESASTNQTSMYLCASSPAGTAPQETQYFGPGTRLLVL.

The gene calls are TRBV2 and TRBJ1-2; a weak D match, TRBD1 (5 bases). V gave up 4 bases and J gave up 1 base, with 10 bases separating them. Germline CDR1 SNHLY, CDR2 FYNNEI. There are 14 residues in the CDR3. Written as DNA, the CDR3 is TGTGCCAGCAGTGCAGGGTGGTTTAACTATGGCTACACCTTC. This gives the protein CASSAGWFNYGYTF. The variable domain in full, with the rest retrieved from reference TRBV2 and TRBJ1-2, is EPEVTQTPSHQVTQMGQEVILRCVPISNHLYFYWYRQILGQKVEFLVSFYNNEISEKSEIFDDQFSVERPDGSNFTLKIRSTKLEDSAMYFCASSAGWFNYGYTFGSGTRLTVV.

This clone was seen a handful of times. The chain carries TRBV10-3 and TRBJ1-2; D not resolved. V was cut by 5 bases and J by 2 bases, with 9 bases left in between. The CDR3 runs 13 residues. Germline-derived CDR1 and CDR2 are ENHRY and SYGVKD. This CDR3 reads CAISFEENYGYTF. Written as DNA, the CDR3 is TGTGCCATCAGTTTCGAGGAGAACTATGGCTACACCTTC.